This TCR beta chain stems from a study of shared clonotypes between healthy human individuals. Turning to the study itself: Donor composition was a couple of women and a few men, aged 18 to 49.

Findings and limits, study-wide: Non-shared clonotypes showed lower generation probabilities than clonotypes common to all four donors.

Comments on this clone: As yet, its antigen is unknown.

Every one of the donors was a Caucasian adult that lived in Nashville, Tennessee. The table came from immunoSEQ multiplex PCR; TCRdb's copy has only in-frame clones and leaves some out. Altogether more than 2 million clones are present, around 95% being singletons, with the ten largest covering about 0.13%. The CDR3 has 16 residues. V lost 6 bases to trimming and J lost 3 bases; unmatched junction nucleotides: 8. Germline V gene data show CDR1 as MGHDK and CDR2 as SYGVNS. The gene calls are TRBV25-1 and TRBJ2-1; 10 positions match TRBD2. The sample consisted of naive CD4+ T cells sorted from blood. Stated subset: CD45RA+ positively selected. This TCR came from a man in his late teens or twenties in good health. This CDR3 is CASSLRAGGFYNEQFF. CDR3 DNA: TGTGCCAGCAGCCTACGAGCGGGAGGGTTCTACAATGAGCAGTTCTTC.